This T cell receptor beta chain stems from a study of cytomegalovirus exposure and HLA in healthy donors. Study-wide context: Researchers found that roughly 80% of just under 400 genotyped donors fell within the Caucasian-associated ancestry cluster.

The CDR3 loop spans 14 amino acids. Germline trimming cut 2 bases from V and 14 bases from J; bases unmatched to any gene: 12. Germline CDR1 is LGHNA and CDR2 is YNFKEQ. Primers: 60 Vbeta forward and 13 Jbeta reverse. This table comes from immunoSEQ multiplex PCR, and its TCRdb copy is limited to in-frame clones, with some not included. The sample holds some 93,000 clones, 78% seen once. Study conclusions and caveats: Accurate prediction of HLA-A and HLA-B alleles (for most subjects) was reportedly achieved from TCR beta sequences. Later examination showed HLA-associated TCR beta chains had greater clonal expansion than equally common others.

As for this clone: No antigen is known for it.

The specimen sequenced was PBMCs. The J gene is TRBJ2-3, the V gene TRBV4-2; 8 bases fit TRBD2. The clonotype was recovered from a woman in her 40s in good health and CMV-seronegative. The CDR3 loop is CASSQHHGLAVRYF. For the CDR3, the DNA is TGTGCCAGCAGCCAACATCACGGACTAGCTGTAAGGTATTTT.